A few counts support the clone carrying this T cell receptor (beta chain). Its antigen is not known. The data belong to a study of T cell responses to AZD1222 COVID-19 vaccine. Study outcomes and limitations: AZD1222 recipients seropositive at baseline numbered only 6 or 7. Donors skewed white British and female; clonal diversity was possibly underestimated.

CDR3 size: 11 residues. Germline loops: CDR1 MNHNY, CDR2 SVGAGI (reference sequence). The V end was cut by 11 bases, the J end by 3 bases, with 11 bases between. Data came from immunoSEQ multiplex PCR; TCRdb stores just in-frame clones and leaves some out. The profile shows tens of thousands of clones, just under 90% of them singletons. This rearrangement joins TRBV6-6 to TRBJ2-7; D is uncertain. The material was peripheral blood, obtained on day 0 of AZD1222 vaccination. This clonotype originated in an adult in good health. The CDR3 bases are TGTGCCTCTAAGCAGAGCTACGAGCAGTACTTC. Translating it yields CASKQSYEQYF.